This T cell receptor beta chain derives from a study of blood T cell repertoires in COVID-19. Study-wide background: The analysed material was cDNA or gDNA that came from T cells, B-cell-depleted T cells, or PBMCs.

Trimming shortened V by 6 bases and J by 4 bases, and 16 bases separated the two germline ends. The CDR3 loop spans 16 amino acids. Per germline, CDR1 MGHRA and CDR2 YSYEKL. In its sample, this clone was seen once. Using immunoSEQ multiplex PCR, the repertoire was profiled, and TCRdb retains in-frame clones only, with some absent. Of 150,000 or so clones in the sample, 75% to 90% were seen once. Sequencing input: PBMCs or T cells enriched from blood (not recorded which). The sequence was obtained from a woman in her thirties or forties who had been exposed to COVID-19. The genes are TRBV4-1 and TRBJ2-6, with a tentative D call TRBD2 (5 bases). The CDR3 is CASRPQDGLGANVLTF. The CDR3 DNA sequence: TGCGCCAGCAGGCCCCAGGACGGACTCGGGGCCAACGTCCTGACTTTC.